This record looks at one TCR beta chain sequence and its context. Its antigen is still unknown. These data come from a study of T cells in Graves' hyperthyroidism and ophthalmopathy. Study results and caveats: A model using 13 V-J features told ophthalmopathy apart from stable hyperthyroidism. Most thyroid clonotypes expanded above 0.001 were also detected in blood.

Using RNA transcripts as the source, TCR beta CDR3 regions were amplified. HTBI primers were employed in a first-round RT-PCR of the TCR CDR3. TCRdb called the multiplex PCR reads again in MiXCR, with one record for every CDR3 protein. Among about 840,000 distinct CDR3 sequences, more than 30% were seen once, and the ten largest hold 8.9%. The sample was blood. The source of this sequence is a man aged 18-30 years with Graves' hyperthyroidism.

In DNA form, the CDR3 reads TGTGCCAGCAGTTTATCGAGGGGTATGACTGAAGCTTTCTTT. Protein: CASSLSRGMTEAFF. The chain couples TRBV9 to TRBJ1-1; tentative D call: TRBD1 (5 bases). The CDR3 has 14 amino acids. Germline V gene lookup returns CDR1 SGDLS and CDR2 YYNGEE. Trimming shortened V by 5 bases and J by 5 bases, and 16 bases separated the two germline ends.